This TCR beta chain was identified during a study of T cells after yellow fever vaccination. Study details: SMART-Seq v4 Ultra Low Input handled preparation of low-cell-number fractions. Study-wide results and caveats: A large majority of primary-vaccination clones showed up again after the booster (roughly 96% CD4, around 90% CD8). Weaker in magnitude, the secondary response showed a faster peak on day 5 versus 15.

This clonotype has a handful of counts. Antigen specificity is unknown. One entry per CDR3 protein, called by TCRdb with MiXCR from the 5' RACE reads. The sample has about 300,000 distinct CDR3 sequences; approximately 10% are singletons. Deletions cut 4 bases from V and 5 bases from J, with 21 bases between. The CDR3 covers 16 residues. Germline V gene lookup returns CDR1 SGDLS and CDR2 YYNGEE. The sample consisted of CD4+ T cells sorted from PBMCs, taken 5 days after the yellow fever booster vaccination. The TCR originated in a man between 18 and 29 years old who received the YFV17D yellow fever vaccine. This rearrangement joins TRBV9 to TRBJ2-5; D is possibly TRBD1 (6 bases). CDR3 bases: TGTGCCAGCAGCCCAGTTGGGACACCGGTAGTGGAGACCCAGTACTTC. Residues: CASSPVGTPVVETQYF.